One sample yielded the 22 T cell receptor beta chains listed below, sequenced in a study of T-cell memory formation after mild COVID-19. TCRdb re-called the 5' RACE reads with MiXCR, one entry per CDR3 protein. The profile covers roughly 130,000 distinct CDR3 sequences, with over 15% appearing a single time and 5.2% taken by the ten largest. What was sequenced was PBMCs or a T cell subset sorted from them (not recorded which). Receptors originate from a man aged 18 to 29 who had mild COVID-19 (a few samples of this study predate the infection). Cell type and time point are not known.

This clonotype was recorded at least ten times. The chain is built from TRBV20-1 and TRBJ2-1; 11 bases align to TRBD1. CDR1 and CDR2 (germline): DFQATT, SNEGSKA (reference sequence). The CDR3 consists of 15 residues. J was trimmed by 6 bases and V by 4 bases; bases with no gene match: 8. The CDR3, as DNA: TGCAGTGCTACAACCGGGACAGGGGGTTCCAATGAGCAGTTCTTC. Protein: CSATTGTGGSNEQFF.

The table lists this clonotype with many counts. The chain employs TRBV11-2 and TRBJ1-1; no clear D. Germline-derived CDR1 and CDR2 are SGHAT and FQNNGV. This CDR3 spans 14 amino acids. The V gene lost 3 bases and the J gene lost 1 base, with 9 bases spanning the gap. The CDR3: CASSFYRQNTEAFF. For the CDR3, the DNA is TGTGCCAGCAGCTTTTATAGACAGAACACTGAAGCTTTCTTT.

This clonotype was seen more than once but under ten times. The chain joins TRBV7-3 to TRBJ2-5, with D unresolved. V was clipped by 5 bases and J by 4 bases, with 14 bases between them. This CDR3 is 14 amino acids long. CDR1 is SGHTA, CDR2 FQGTGA, per germline. In DNA, the CDR3 is TGTGCCAGCAGCCCCTCTAGTTTCGGAGAGACCCAGTACTTC. This codes for CASSPSSFGETQYF.

This clonotype was counted ten times or more. The V call is TRBV7-2, the J call TRBJ2-5, with 7 bases fitting TRBD2. Unmatched junction bases numbered 1, after V lost 5 bases and J lost 4 bases. Per germline, CDR1 SGHTA and CDR2 FQGNSA. The CDR3 loop spans 12 amino acids. CDR3 region: CASSGGGETQYF. CDR3 in DNA: TGTGCCAGCAGCGGGGGGGGAGAGACCCAGTACTTC.

The chain couples TRBV11-2 to TRBJ1-1, with D maybe TRBD1 (5 bases). CDR3 length equals 14 residues. CDR1 and CDR2 (germline): SGHAT, FQNNGV. The V and J ends lost 3 bases and 0 bases respectively, with 8 bases between them. The CDR3 protein is CASSFPGVNTEAFF. DNA for the CDR3: TGTGCCAGCAGCTTCCCGGGGGTGAACACTGAAGCTTTCTTT.

V and J are TRBV12-3 or TRBV12-4 and TRBJ1-1, with D uncertain. The V gene lost 5 bases and the J gene lost 11 bases, with 12 bases spanning the gap. CDR3 length: 11 amino acids. Here the CDR3 DNA reads TGTGCCAGCAGTACATACCTTGGGGCTTTCTTT. Its translation is CASSTYLGAFF.

V and J are TRBV12-3 or TRBV12-4 and TRBJ1-5; no firm D call. The CDR3 length is 12 residues. Trimming stripped 6 bases from V and 5 bases from J, with 8 bases between. DNA for the CDR3: TGTGCCAGCAGCAATGGGGATCAGCCCCAGCATTTT. Translating it yields CASSNGDQPQHF.

There are a few counts of this clonotype. The chain employs TRBV11-2 and TRBJ1-1; D remains unclear. Trimming cost V 2 bases and J 11 bases, with 12 bases left between them. This CDR3 has 12 amino acids. In germline, CDR1 is SGHAT, CDR2 FQNNGV. The CDR3 protein is CASSLTPLWAFF. The DNA of the CDR3 is TGTGCCAGCAGCTTAACCCCCTTGTGGGCTTTCTTT.

This clonotype appeared a single time. This chain connects TRBV11-1 to TRBJ2-3, with D perhaps TRBD1 (6 bases). CDR3 length: 15 residues. The V and J ends lost 3 bases and 2 bases respectively, with 12 bases between them. Germline assignment: CDR1 SGHAT and CDR2 FQDESV (reference sequence). The CDR3 DNA follows: TGTGCCAGCAGCTTCCAGGGGTTTCCCACAGATACGCAGTATTTT. This codes for CASSFQGFPTDTQYF.

The CDR3 nucleotides are TGTGCCAGCAGTTCCCCCGGGACAGGGGGCTCCTACGAGCAGTACTTC. It codes for CASSSPGTGGSYEQYF. The chain recombines TRBV27 with TRBJ2-7, with TRBD1 matching 11 bases. Per germline, CDR1 MNHEY and CDR2 SMNVEV (reference sequence). J gave up 0 bases and V 4 bases, and 5 bases lay outside the gene matches. CDR3 length: 16 amino acids.

The chain is built from TRBV4-1 and TRBJ2-2; D perhaps matches TRBD2 (7 bases). V lost 0 bases to trimming and J lost 6 bases, with 11 bases between them. The CDR3 extends over 15 amino acids. In germline, CDR1 is MGHRA, CDR2 YSYEKL. The CDR3 bases are TGCGCCAGCAGCCAAGAGATGCGGGGGCCCGGGGAGCTGTTTTTT. It translates to CASSQEMRGPGELFF.

This clonotype was seen a few times. The chain is built from TRBV18 and TRBJ2-7; no reliable D call. The CDR3 spans 14 residues. Trimming shortened V by 6 bases and J by 2 bases, and 14 bases separated the two germline ends. The V gene's germline CDR1 is KGHSH and CDR2 LQKENI. CDR3 sequence (DNA): TGTGCCAGCTCGCCTGACATTCAGGCCTACGAGCAGTACTTC. Translation gives CASSPDIQAYEQYF.

This clonotype was counted a few times. This chain connects TRBV5-1 to TRBJ2-5; D gene uncertain. The V gene's germline CDR1 is SGHRS and CDR2 YFSETQ. Trimming removed 1 base at V and 1 base at J, with 8 bases between. There are 14 residues in the CDR3. CDR3 amino acids: CASSLWLPQETQYF. The CDR3 bases are TGCGCCAGCAGCTTGTGGTTACCCCAAGAGACCCAGTACTTC.

The chain has TRBV7-7 and TRBJ2-5; no reliable D call. The germline gives CDR1 SSHAT, CDR2 FNYEAQ (reference sequence). The CDR3 covers 16 residues. V lost 4 bases, J lost 5 bases, and 20 bases lay in between. The CDR3 sequence: CASSSTKGSGPETQYF. CDR3 nucleotide sequence: TGTGCCAGCAGCTCCACCAAGGGCTCAGGCCCCGAGACCCAGTACTTC.

This clonotype was found a few times. This chain joins TRBV4-1 and TRBJ2-3; 11 bases line up with TRBD2. The CDR3 covers 16 residues. CDR1 MGHRA and CDR2 YSYEKL come from the germline V gene. The V segment lost 0 bases and the J segment 2 bases; nucleotides outside the gene matches: 1. CDR3 in amino acids: CASSQEGLAATDTQYF. CDR3 DNA: TGCGCCAGCAGCCAAGAGGGACTAGCGGCCACAGATACGCAGTATTTT.

V is TRBV7-8 and J is TRBJ1-5; TRBD1 might be the D (6 bases). Per the germline V gene, CDR1 is SGHVS and CDR2 is FQNEAQ. This CDR3 is built from 16 residues. V was clipped by 5 bases and J by 1 base, with 15 bases between them. The CDR3 sequence: CASSPIYGQSNQPQHF. CDR3 nucleotides: TGTGCCAGCAGCCCTATATATGGACAGAGCAATCAGCCCCAGCATTTT.

This clonotype was recorded once. In DNA, the CDR3 is TGCGCCAGCAGCTTGGGGGGGGGCGCCACAGATACGCAGTATTTT. Amino acid sequence: CASSLGGGATDTQYF. The chain is built from TRBV5-1 and TRBJ2-3, with a possible D match to TRBD2 (7 bases). Trimming cost V 0 bases and J 2 bases, with 10 bases left between them. The CDR3 is 15 residues long. Germline lookup yields CDR1 SGHRS and CDR2 YFSETQ.

This clonotype has only one observation. This chain links TRBV27 with TRBJ2-5, with TRBD2 identical over 9 bases. V lost 6 bases to trimming and J lost 3 bases; unmatched junction nucleotides: 8. CDR1 and CDR2 from the germline V gene are MNHEY and SMNVEV (reference sequence). CDR3 length: 15 amino acids. The CDR3 is CASRSWVAGEETQYF. The CDR3 DNA is TGTGCCAGCAGATCATGGGTAGCGGGGGAAGAGACCCAGTACTTC.

This clonotype turned up a few times. The chain has TRBV20-1 and TRBJ2-1; TRBD2 agrees at 7 bases. CDR3 length: 16 residues. The junction had 14 bases not matched to a gene; V was cut back by 2 bases and J by 7 bases. Per the germline V gene, CDR1 is DFQATT and CDR2 is SNEGSKA (reference sequence). CDR3 protein: CSARPGVGRGGNEQFF. The DNA of the CDR3 is TGCAGTGCTAGACCAGGCGTGGGGAGGGGCGGGAATGAGCAGTTCTTC.

This clonotype was counted at least ten times. At one boundary the junction diverges from the germline segment, which might be a read error. The rearrangement uses TRBV7-2 and TRBJ2-5; 7 nucleotides match TRBD1. The germline V gene has CDR1 SGHTA and CDR2 FQGNSA. The CDR3 is 14 residues long. CDR3 nucleotides: TGTGCCAGCAGCCCCACAGGGGACCAGGAGACCCAGTACTTC. It encodes CASSPTGDQETQYF.

In regard to this clonotype: Germline and junction disagree at one end, which may indicate a read error. This chain joins TRBV3-1 and TRBJ2-5, with 10 bases lining up with TRBD2. CDR1 and CDR2 from the germline V gene are LGHDT and YNNKEL (reference sequence). The CDR3 length is 14 residues. The CDR3 reads CASSPRLAGEGGNF. Here the CDR3 DNA reads TGTGCCAGCAGCCCTCGGCTAGCGGGGGAGGGTGGAAACTTC.

This clonotype was detected only a few times. The gene calls are TRBV12-3 or TRBV12-4 and TRBJ2-3, with 8 bases lining up with TRBD1. The CDR3 covers 16 residues. Trimming cost V 5 bases and J 1 base; bases outside gene matches: 8. The CDR3 bases are TGTGCCAGCAGTCCCTCAGGGGGCTACGGCACAGATACGCAGTATTTT. This translates into CASSPSGGYGTDTQYF.